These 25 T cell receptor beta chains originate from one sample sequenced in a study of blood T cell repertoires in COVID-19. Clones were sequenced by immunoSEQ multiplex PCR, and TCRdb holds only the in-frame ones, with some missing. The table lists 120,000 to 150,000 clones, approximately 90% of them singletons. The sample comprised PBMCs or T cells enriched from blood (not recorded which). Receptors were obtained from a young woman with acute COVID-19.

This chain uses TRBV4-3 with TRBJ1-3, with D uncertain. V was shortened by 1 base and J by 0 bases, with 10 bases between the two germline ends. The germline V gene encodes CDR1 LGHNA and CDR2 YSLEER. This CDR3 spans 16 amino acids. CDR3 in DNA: TGCGCCAGCAGCCAAGTGACGGGAAGCTCTGGAAACACCATATATTTT. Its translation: CASSQVTGSSGNTIYF.

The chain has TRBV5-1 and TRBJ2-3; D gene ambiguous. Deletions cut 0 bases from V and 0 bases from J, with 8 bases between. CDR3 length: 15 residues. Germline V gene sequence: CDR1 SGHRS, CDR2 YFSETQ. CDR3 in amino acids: CASSLGYQSTDTQYF. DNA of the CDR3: TGCGCCAGCAGCTTGGGCTACCAAAGCACAGATACGCAGTATTTT.

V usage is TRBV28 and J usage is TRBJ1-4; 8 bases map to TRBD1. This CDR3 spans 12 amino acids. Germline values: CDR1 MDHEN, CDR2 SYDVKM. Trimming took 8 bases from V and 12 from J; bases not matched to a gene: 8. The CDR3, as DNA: TGTGCCAGCGGACTAACAGGGGGACAACTGTTTTTT. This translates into CASGLTGGQLFF.

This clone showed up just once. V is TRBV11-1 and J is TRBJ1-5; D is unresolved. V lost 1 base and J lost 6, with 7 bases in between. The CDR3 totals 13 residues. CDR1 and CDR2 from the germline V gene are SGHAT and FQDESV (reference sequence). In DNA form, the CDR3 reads TGTGCCAGCAGCTTAGGGGCGGGTCAGCCCCAGCATTTT. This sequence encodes CASSLGAGQPQHF.

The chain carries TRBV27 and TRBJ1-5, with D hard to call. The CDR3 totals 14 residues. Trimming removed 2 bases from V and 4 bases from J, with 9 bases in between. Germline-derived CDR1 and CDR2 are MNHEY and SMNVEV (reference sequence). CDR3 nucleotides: TGTGCCAGCAGTTTAACCGGCGGGAATCAGCCCCAGCATTTT. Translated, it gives CASSLTGGNQPQHF.

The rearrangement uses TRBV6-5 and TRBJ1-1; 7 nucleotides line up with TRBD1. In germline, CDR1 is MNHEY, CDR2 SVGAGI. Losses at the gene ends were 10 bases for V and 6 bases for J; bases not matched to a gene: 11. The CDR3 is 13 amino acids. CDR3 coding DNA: TGTGCCATTTCAGGGGGGACGGGGGCTGAAGCTTTCTTT. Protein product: CAISGGTGAEAFF.

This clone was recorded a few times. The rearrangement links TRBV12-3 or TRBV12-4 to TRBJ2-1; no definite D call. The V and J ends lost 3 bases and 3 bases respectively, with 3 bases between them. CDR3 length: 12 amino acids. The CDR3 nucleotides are TGTGCCAGCAGTTTCGGCTACAATGAGCAGTTCTTC. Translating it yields CASSFGYNEQFF.

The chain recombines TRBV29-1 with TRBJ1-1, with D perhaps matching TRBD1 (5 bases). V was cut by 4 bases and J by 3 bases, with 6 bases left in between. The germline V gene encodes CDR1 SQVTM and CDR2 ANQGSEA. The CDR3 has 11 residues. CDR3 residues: CSVGQYTEAFF. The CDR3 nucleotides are TGCAGCGTTGGACAGTACACTGAAGCTTTCTTT.

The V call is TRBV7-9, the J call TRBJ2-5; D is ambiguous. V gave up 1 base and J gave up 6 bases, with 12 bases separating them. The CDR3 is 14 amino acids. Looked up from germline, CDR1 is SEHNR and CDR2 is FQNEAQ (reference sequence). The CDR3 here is CASSLVEPPQTQYF. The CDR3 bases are TGTGCCAGCAGCTTAGTTGAGCCACCCCAGACCCAGTACTTC.

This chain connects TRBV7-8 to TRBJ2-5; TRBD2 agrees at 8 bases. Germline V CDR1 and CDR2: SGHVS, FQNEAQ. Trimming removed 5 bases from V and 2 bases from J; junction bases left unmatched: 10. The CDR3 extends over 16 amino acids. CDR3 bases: TGTGCCAGCAGCCCAGTATGGGCTAGCGGGCAAGAGACCCAGTACTTC. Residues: CASSPVWASGQETQYF.

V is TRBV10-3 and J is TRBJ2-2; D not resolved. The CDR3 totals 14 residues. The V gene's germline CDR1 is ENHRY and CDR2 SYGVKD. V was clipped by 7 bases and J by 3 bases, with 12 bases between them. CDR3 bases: TGTGCCATCACGAGCGAGTGGGACACCGGGGAGCTGTTTTTT. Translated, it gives CAITSEWDTGELFF.

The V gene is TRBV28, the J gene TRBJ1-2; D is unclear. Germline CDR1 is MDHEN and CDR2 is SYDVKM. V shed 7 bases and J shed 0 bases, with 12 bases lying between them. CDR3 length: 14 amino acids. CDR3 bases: TGTGCCAGCACCTTTCCAGGTTCTAACTATGGCTACACCTTC. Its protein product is CASTFPGSNYGYTF.

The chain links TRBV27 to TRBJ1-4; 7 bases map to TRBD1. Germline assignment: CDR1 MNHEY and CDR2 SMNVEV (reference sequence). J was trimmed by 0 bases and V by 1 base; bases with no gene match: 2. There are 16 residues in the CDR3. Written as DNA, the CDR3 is TGTGCCAGCAGTTTATTGACAGGGCCAACTAATGAAAAACTGTTTTTT. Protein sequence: CASSLLTGPTNEKLFF.

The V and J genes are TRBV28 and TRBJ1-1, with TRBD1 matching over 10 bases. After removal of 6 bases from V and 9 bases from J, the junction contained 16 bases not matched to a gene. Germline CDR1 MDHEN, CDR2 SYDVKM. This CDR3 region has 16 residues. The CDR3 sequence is CASRSGTGAGRDQAFF. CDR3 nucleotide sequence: TGTGCCAGCAGGTCCGGGACAGGGGCTGGACGCGACCAAGCTTTCTTT.

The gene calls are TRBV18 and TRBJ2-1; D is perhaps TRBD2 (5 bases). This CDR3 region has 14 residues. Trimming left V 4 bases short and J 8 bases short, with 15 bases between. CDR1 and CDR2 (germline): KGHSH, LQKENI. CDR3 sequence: CASSLGRKEDEQFF. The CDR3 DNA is TGTGCCAGCTCACTCGGACGGAAGGAGGATGAGCAGTTCTTC.

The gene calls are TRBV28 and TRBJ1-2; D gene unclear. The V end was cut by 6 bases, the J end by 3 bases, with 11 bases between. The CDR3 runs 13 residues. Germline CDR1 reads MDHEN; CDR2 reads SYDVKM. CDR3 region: CASSPHGDYGYTF. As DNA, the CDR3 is TGTGCCAGCAGCCCTCACGGGGACTATGGCTACACCTTC.

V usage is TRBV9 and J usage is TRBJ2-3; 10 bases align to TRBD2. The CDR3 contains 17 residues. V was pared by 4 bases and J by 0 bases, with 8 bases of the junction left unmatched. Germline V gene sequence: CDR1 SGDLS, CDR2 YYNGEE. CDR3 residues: CASSLGLASASTDTQYF. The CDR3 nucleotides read TGTGCCAGCAGCTTGGGACTAGCGAGCGCTAGCACAGATACGCAGTATTTT.

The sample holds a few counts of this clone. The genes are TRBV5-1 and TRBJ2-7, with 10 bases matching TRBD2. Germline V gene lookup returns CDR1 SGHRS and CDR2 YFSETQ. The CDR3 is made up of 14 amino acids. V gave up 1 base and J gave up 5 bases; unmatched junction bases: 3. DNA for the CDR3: TGCGCCAGCAGCTTGTCTAGCGGGAGTAACGAGCAGTACTTC. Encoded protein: CASSLSSGSNEQYF. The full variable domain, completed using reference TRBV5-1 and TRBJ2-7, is KAGVTQTPRYLIKTRGQQVTLSCSPISGHRSVSWYQQTPGQGLQFLFEYFSETQRNKGNFPGRFSGRQFSNSRSEMNVSTLELGDSALYLCASSLSSGSNEQYFGPGTRLTVT.

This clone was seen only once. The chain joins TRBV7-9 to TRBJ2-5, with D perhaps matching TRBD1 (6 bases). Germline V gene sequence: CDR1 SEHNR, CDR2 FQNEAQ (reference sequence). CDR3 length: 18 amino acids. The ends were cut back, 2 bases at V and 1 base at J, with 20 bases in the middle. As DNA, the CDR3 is TGTGCCAGCAGCTTATTGTCTAGGATCCTGGACAGCCAAGAGACCCAGTACTTC. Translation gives CASSLLSRILDSQETQYF.

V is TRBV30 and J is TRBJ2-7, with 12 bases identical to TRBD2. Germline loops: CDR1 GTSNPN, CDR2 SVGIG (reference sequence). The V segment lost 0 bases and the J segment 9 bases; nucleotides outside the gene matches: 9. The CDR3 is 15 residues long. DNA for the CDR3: TGTGCCTGGAGTGTTCTAGCGGGAGGGCCTATGGTGCAGTACTTC. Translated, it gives CAWSVLAGGPMVQYF.

CDR3 amino acids: CASSSRGRPPSEAFF. The CDR3 bases are TGTGCCAGCAGTTCCAGGGGGCGCCCCCCATCTGAAGCTTTCTTT. This rearrangement joins TRBV28 to TRBJ1-1, with TRBD1 identical over 8 bases. Germline V lookup: CDR1 MDHEN, CDR2 SYDVKM. The V and J ends lost 4 bases and 6 bases, in that order; junction bases with no gene match: 10. There are 15 residues in the CDR3.

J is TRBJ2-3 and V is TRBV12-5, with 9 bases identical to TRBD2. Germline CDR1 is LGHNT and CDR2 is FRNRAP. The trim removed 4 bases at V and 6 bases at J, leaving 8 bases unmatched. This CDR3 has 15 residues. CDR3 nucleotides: TGTGCTAGTGGTTCGGGGGGACTAGCCCCCGATACGCAGTATTTT. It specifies CASGSGGLAPDTQYF.

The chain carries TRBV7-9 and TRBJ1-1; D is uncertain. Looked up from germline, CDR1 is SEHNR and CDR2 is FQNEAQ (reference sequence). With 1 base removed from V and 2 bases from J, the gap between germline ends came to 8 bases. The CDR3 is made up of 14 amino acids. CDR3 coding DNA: TGTGCCAGCAGCTTAGGAGGAGTTAACACTGAAGCTTTCTTT. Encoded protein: CASSLGGVNTEAFF.

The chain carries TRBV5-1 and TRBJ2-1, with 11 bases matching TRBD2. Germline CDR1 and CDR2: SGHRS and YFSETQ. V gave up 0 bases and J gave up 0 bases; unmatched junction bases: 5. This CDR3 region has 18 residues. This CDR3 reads CASSLVLAGVLSYNEQFF. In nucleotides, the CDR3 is TGCGCCAGCAGCTTGGTACTAGCGGGAGTTCTCTCCTACAATGAGCAGTTCTTC.

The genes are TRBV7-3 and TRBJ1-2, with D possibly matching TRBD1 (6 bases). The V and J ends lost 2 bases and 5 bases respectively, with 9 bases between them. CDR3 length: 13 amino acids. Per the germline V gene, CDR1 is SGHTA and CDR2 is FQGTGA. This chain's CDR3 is CASSLGQRYGYTF. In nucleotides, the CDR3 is TGTGCCAGCAGCTTAGGACAGCGTTATGGCTACACCTTC. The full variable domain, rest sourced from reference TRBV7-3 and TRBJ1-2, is GAGVSQTPSNKVTEKGKYVELRCDPISGHTALYWYRQSLGQGPEFLIYFQGTGAADDSGLPNDRFFAVRPEGSVSTLKIQRTERGDSAVYLCASSLGQRYGYTFGSGTRLTVV.